This T cell receptor (beta chain) is from a study of T cell repertoires in cytomegalovirus infection. Looking at the study overall: Public signatures in TCR beta pointed to CMV infection and matching HLA type. Overall study results and limits: Cumulative frequency (of public TCR beta family members) identified carriers of CMV plus the relevant HLA. The study found HLA-C-restricted CMV-specific TCR beta clonotypes dominating the ex vivo response.

In its sample, this clonotype was seen many times. Its target is not known. This CDR3 is built from 11 residues. Germline assignment: CDR1 ENHRY and CDR2 SYGVKD. V was shortened by 5 bases and J by 5 bases, with 3 bases between the two germline ends. One entry per CDR3 protein results from TCRdb running MiXCR on the reads. The table records hundreds of thousands of distinct CDR3 sequences, around 6.6% of them present only once. The gene calls are TRBV10-3 and TRBJ2-2; D ambiguous. What was sequenced was PBMCs. This receptor was identified in a human donor in good health (CMV status not recorded). Some clones in this sample may be carry-over from other donors' samples. The CDR3 sequence is CAISSTGELFF. Here the CDR3 DNA reads TGTGCCATCAGTTCGACCGGGGAGCTGTTTTTT.